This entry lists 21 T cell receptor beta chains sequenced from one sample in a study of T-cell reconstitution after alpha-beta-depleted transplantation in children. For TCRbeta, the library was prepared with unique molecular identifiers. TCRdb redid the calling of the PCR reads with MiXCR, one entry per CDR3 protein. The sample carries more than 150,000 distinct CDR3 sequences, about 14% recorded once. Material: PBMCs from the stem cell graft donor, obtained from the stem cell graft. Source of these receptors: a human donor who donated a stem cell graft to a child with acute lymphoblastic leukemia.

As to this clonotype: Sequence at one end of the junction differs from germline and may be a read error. The CDR3 nucleotides are TGCAGTGCTAGAGGGTTAGAGTTGAACGCCGGGGAGCTGTTTTTT. Protein sequence: CSARGLELNAGELFF. The chain employs TRBV20-1 and TRBJ2-2; no reliable D call. CDR1 is DFQATT and CDR2 is SNEGSKA in the germline V gene (reference sequence). There are 15 residues in the CDR3.

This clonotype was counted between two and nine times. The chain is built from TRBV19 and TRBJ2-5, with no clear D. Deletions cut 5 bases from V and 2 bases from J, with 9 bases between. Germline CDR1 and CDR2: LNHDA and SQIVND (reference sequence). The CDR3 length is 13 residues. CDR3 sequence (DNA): TGTGCCAGTAGTGTCTCAGGACAAGAGACCCAGTACTTC. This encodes CASSVSGQETQYF. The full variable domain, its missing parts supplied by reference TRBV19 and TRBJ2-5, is DGGITQSPKYLFRKEGQNVTLSCEQNLNHDAMYWYRQDPGQGLRLIYYSQIVNDFQKGDIAEGYSVSREKKESFPLTVTSAQKNPTAFYLCASSVSGQETQYFGPGTRLLVL.

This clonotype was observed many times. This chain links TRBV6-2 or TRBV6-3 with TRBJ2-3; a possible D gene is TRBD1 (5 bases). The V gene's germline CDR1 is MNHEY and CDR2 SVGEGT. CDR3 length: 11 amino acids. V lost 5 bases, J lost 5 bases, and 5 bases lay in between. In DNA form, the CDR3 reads TGTGCCAGCAGTAGGGGAGATACGCAGTATTTT. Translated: CASSRGDTQYF.

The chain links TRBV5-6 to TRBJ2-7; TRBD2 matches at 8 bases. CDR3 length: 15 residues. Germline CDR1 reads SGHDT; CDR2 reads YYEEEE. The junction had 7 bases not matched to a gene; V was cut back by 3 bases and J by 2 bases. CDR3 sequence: CASSSGTRFAYEQYF. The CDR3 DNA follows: TGTGCCAGCAGCTCCGGGACTAGATTCGCCTACGAGCAGTACTTC.

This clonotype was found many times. The CDR3 sequence: CASSLPGDYGYTF. DNA for the CDR3: TGCGCCAGCAGCTTACCAGGGGACTATGGCTACACCTTC. The J gene is TRBJ1-2, the V gene TRBV5-1; the D gene is possibly TRBD1 (6 bases). There are 13 residues in the CDR3. Trimming stripped 2 bases from V and 3 bases from J, with 8 bases between. Germline-derived CDR1 and CDR2 are SGHRS and YFSETQ.

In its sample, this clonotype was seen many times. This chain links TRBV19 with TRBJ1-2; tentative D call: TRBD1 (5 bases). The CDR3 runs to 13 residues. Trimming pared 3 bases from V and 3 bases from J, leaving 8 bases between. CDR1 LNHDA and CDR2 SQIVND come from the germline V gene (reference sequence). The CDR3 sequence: CASSIGRDYGYTF. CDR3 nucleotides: TGTGCCAGTAGTATCGGCAGGGACTATGGCTACACCTTC. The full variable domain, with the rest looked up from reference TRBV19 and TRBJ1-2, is DGGITQSPKYLFRKEGQNVTLSCEQNLNHDAMYWYRQDPGQGLRLIYYSQIVNDFQKGDIAEGYSVSREKKESFPLTVTSAQKNPTAFYLCASSIGRDYGYTFGSGTRLTVV.

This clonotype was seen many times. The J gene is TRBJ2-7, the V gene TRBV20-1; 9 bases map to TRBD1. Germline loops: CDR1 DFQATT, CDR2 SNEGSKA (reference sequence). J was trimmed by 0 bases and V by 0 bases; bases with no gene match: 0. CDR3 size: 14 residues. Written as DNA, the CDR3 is TGCAGTGCTAGAGAGACAGGGGGCTCCTACGAGCAGTACTTC. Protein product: CSARETGGSYEQYF.

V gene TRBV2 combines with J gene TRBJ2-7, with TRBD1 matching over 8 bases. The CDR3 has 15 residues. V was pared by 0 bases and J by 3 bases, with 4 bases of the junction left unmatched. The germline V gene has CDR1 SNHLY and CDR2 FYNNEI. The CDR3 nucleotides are TGTGCCAGCAGTGAAGCGGGGACAGGAATCTACGAGCAGTACTTC. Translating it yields CASSEAGTGIYEQYF. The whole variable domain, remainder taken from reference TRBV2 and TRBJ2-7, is EPEVTQTPSHQVTQMGQEVILRCVPISNHLYFYWYRQILGQKVEFLVSFYNNEISEKSEIFDDQFSVERPDGSNFTLKIRSTKLEDSAMYFCASSEAGTGIYEQYFGPGTRLTVT.

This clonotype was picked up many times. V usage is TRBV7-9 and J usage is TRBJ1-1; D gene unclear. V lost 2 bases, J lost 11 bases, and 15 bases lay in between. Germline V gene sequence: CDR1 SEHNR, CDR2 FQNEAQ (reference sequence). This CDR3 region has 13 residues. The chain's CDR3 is CASSLLNGGGAFF. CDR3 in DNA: TGTGCCAGCAGCTTATTGAACGGCGGCGGGGCTTTCTTT.

The CDR3 bases are TGCGCCAGCAGCTTGATGGGGGTTACCTACAATGAGCAGTTCTTC. Its translation is CASSLMGVTYNEQFF. This rearrangement joins TRBV5-1 to TRBJ2-1, with D possibly being TRBD1 or TRBD2 (5 bases each). V lost 1 base to trimming and J lost 2 bases, with 10 bases between them. The CDR3 loop spans 15 amino acids. Germline CDR1 and CDR2: SGHRS and YFSETQ.

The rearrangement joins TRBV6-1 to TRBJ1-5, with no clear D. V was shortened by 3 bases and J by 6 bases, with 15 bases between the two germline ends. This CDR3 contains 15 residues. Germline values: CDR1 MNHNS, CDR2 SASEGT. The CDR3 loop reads CASSERQDSSQPQHF. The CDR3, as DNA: TGTGCCAGCAGTGAGCGGCAGGACTCCAGTCAGCCCCAGCATTTT.

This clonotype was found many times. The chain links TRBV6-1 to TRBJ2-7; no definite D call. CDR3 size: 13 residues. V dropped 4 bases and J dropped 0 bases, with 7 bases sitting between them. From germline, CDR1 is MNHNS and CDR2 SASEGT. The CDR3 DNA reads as TGTGCCAGCAGTGGACACAACTCCTACGAGCAGTACTTC. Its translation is CASSGHNSYEQYF.

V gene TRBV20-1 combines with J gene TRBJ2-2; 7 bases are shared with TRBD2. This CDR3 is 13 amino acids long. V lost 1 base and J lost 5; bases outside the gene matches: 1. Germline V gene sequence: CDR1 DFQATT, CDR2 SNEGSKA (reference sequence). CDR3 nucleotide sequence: TGCAGTGCTAGAGTGGGGGGGACCGGGGAGCTGTTTTTT. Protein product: CSARVGGTGELFF.

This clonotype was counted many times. CDR3 sequence (DNA): TGTGCCAGCAGTTCCAGGGGCAACGAGCAGTACTTC. This sequence encodes CASSSRGNEQYF. The rearrangement joins TRBV6-6 to TRBJ2-7; the D gene is possibly TRBD1 (6 bases). Germline assignment: CDR1 MNHNY and CDR2 SVGAGI (reference sequence). Between the trimmed V and J ends, which lost 4 bases and 5 bases, there was a span of 9 bases. This CDR3 is built from 12 residues.

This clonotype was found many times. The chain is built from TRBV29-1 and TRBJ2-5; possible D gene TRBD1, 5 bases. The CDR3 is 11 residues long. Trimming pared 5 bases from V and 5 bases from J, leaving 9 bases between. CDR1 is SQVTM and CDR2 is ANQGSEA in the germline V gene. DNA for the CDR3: TGCAGCGTTCTCCAGGGTGAGACCCAGTACTTC. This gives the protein CSVLQGETQYF.

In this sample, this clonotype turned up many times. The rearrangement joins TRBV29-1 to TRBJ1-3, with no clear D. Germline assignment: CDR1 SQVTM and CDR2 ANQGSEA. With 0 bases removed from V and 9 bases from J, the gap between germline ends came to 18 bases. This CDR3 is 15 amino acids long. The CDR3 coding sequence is TGCAGCGTTGAAGATGGATTCCGACCCGCCGGCACCATATATTTT. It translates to CSVEDGFRPAGTIYF.

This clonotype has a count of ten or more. The CDR3 sequence is CASSLSGGPGANVLTF. CDR3 coding DNA: TGTGCCAGCAGCTTATCCGGGGGGCCTGGGGCCAACGTCCTGACTTTC. The chain combines TRBV7-2 with TRBJ2-6; D possibly corresponds to TRBD2 (7 bases). Looked up from germline, CDR1 is SGHTA and CDR2 is FQGNSA. The CDR3 loop spans 16 amino acids. Trimming removed 2 bases at V and 2 bases at J, with 10 bases between.

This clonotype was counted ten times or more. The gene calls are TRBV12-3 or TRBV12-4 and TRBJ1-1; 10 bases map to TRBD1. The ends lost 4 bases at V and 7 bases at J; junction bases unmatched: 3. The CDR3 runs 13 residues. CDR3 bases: TGTGCCAGCAGTTCGACAGGGGGCGGTGAAGCTTTCTTT. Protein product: CASSSTGGGEAFF.

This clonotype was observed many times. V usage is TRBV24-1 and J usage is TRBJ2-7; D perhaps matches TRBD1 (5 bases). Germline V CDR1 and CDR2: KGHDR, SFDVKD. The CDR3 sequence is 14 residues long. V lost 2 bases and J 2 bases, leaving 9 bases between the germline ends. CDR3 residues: CATSDSGHTYEQYF. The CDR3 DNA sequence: TGTGCCACCAGTGATTCAGGACACACCTACGAGCAGTACTTC.

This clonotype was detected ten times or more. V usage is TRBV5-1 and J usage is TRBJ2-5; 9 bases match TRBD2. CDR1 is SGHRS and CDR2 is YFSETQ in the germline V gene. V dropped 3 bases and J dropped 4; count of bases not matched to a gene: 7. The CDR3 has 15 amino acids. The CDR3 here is CASSSVAGDGETQYF. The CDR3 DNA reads TGCGCCAGCAGCTCCGTAGCGGGAGATGGAGAGACCCAGTACTTC.

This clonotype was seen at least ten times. CDR3 DNA sequence: TGCAGTGCTACAGGGAACAATCAGCCCCAGCATTTT. Translation: CSATGNNQPQHF. The chain recombines TRBV20-1 with TRBJ1-5, with a tentative D call TRBD1 (5 bases). Germline V gene data show CDR1 as DFQATT and CDR2 as SNEGSKA (reference sequence). The V and J ends lost 4 bases and 3 bases respectively, with 7 bases between them. The CDR3 covers 12 residues.